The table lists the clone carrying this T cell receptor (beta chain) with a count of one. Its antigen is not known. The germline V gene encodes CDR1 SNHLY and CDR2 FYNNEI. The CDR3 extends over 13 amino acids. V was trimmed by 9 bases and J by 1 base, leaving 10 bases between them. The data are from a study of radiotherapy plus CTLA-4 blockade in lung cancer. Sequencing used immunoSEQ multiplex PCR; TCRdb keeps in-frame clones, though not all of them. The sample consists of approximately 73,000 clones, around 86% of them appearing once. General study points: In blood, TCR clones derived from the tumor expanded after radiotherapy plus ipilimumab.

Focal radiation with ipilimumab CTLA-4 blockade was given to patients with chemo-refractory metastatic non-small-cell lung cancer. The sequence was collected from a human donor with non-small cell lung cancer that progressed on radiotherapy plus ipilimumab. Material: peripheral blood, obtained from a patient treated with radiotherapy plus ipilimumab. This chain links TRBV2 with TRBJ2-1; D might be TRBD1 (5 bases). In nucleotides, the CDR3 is TGTGCCAGGACAGATCGGTCCTACAATGAGCAGTTCTTC. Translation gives CARTDRSYNEQFF.